This T cell receptor (beta chain) was sequenced for a study of T cells in Graves' hyperthyroidism and ophthalmopathy (dated by TCRdb to about 2019). In terms of the full investigation: Peripheral blood samples were taken at initial diagnosis, before any treatment was given. A discovery cohort of around 100 patients, roughly 43 with Graves' ophthalmopathy and approximately 60 with stable Graves' hyperthyroidism, was used to find distinguishing TCR V-J signatures. An independent validation cohort of around 20 hyperthyroidism patients and approximately 16 patients who later progressed to ophthalmopathy tested prospective prediction of ophthalmopathy. For training and testing, the 100 or so patients in the discovery cohort were randomly divided in a 7:3 ratio. In several Graves' hyperthyroidism patients, the study also compared T-cell repertoires from thyroid tissue with T-cell repertoires from blood. After sampling, hyperthyroidism patients received methimazole starting at 30 mg daily, and ophthalmopathy patients received high-dose intravenous methylprednisolone. According to the paper, TCR Vbeta CDR3 sequencing was carried out on roughly 130 peripheral blood samples, which came from over 40 ophthalmopathy, under 85 hyperthyroidism and about 17 progressor patients. General findings and caveats noted by the study authors: No statistical method was used to fix the sample size in advance, and group allocation was not hidden from the investigators. Most expanded thyroid clonotypes (frequency above 0.001) were also found in blood, which suggests that blood repertoires may mirror thyroid immune responses. During validation, the model predicted progression to ophthalmopathy a median of approximately six months ahead of onset, with almost 71% sensitivity and 72% to 85% specificity. In cross-validation, a model built on a 13 V-J signature told ophthalmopathy apart from stable hyperthyroidism with roughly 87% sensitivity and about 81% specificity, and in testing the same model reached 80%/75%.

The TCR beta CDR3 regions were amplified from the RNA transcripts. The TCR CDR3 was subjected to a first round of RT-PCR using the HTBI primer set and the Qiagen OneStep RT-PCR kit. A second multiplex PCR round built the libraries, followed by size selection and purification. The libraries were sequenced on an Illumina HiSeq2000 using paired-end 100 bp reads. In the authors' own workflow: Raw data were processed with SOAPnuke, discarding reads with adapters, uncalled bases, mean Phred below 15, or no exact constant-primer or identifier match. High-quality paired reads were merged using COPE v1.2.5, and each unique nucleotide sequence was defined as a clonotype. MiTCR v1.1 was used to align the clonotypes against IMGT TRBV, TRBD and TRBJ reference segments. Analysis was restricted to V-J combinations with a frequency above 0.0001, which covered approximately 99% of repertoires. The TCS score was defined as F50 (clonal expansion) divided by E x V (chaos), with BLOSUM62-based TCRdist calculated between CDR3 peptides within each V-J. Welch's t-statistics and random forest reduced around 520 V-J features to fewer than 15, which were used in a naive Bayes classifier (R e1071). The raw public reads went through TCRdb reprocessing: fastp at Q25, MiXCR clone calling, in-frame beta chains kept. All rows with the same CDR3 protein become a single entry with the most common DNA and genes. TCRdb's processing, not the authors', yielded these V and J calls. The sample profile shows 540,000 or so distinct CDR3 sequences; around 16% of them were found once. 7.3% of the sample is in the top ten clones.

Stable Graves' hyperthyroidism was defined as no progression to ophthalmopathy during 18 months of follow-up. Hyperthyroidism patients were newly diagnosed, with disease duration under 2 months, and aged 18 to 65 years. Patients with uncontrolled infections, other autoimmune diseases, pregnancy or lactation were excluded. Diagnoses were established on the basis of clinical symptoms, serum thyroxine and TRAb, thyroid ultrasound, and orbital computed tomography. PBMCs were isolated from roughly 10 ml of fresh peripheral blood by Ficoll-Paque density gradient centrifugation. Trizol reagent was used to extract total RNA, and RNA quality was then checked on an Agilent 2100 Bioanalyzer. The CDR3 numbers 14 residues from cysteine through phenylalanine. Of the read, only the CDR3 DNA is kept; its 42 bases are in frame from base 1. The germline V gene supplies CDR1 MGHRA and CDR2 YSYEKL. V loses 2 bases of germline sequence and J loses 6 bases, and the interval between the two ends is 13 bases.

To note about this clonotype: The specificity of this receptor is unknown. It has no much larger one-base neighbor in the sample; base qualities were not kept.

The chain uses TRBV4-1 and TRBJ1-2; no D gene is confidently identified. Sequences were obtained from blood. The receptor was derived from a woman aged 25 to 39 with Graves' hyperthyroidism. DNA sequence: TGCGCCAGCAGCCAATCTTTGGTCGGCGATGGCTACACCTTC. Its amino acids are CASSQSLVGDGYTF.